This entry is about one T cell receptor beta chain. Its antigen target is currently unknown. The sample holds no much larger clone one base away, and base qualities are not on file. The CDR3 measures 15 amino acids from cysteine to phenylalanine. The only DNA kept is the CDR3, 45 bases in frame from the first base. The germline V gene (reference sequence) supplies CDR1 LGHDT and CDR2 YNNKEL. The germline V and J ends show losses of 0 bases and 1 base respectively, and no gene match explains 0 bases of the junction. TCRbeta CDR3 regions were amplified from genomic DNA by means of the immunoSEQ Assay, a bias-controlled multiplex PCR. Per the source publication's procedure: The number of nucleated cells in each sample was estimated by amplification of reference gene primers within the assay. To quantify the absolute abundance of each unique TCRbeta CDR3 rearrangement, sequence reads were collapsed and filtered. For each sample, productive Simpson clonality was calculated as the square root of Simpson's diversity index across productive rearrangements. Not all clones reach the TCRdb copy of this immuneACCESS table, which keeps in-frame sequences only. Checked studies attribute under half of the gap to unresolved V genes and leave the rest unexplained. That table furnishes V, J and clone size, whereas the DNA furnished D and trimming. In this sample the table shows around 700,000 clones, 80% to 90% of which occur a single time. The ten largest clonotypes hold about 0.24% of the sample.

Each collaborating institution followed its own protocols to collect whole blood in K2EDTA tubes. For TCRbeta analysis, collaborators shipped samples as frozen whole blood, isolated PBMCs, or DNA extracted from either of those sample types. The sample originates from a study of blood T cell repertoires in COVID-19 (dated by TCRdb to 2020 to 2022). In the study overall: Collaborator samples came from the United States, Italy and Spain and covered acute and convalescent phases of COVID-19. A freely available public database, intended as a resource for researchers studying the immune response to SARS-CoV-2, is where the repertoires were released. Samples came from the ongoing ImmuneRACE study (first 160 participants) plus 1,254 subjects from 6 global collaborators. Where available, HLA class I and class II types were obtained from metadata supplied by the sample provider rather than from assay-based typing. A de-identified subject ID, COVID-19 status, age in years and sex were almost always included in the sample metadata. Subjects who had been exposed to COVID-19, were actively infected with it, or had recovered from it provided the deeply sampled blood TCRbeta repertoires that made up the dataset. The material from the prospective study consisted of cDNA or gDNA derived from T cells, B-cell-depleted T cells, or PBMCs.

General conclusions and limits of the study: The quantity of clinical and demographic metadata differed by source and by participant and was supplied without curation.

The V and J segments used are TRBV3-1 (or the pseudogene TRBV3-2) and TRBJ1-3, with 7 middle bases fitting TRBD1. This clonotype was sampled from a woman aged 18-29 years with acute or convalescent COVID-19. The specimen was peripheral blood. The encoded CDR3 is CASSQEQGSGNTIYF. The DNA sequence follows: TGTGCCAGCAGCCAAGAACAGGGGTCTGGAAACACCATATATTTT.